This T cell receptor (beta chain) was documented in a study of blood T cell repertoires in COVID-19. Study-level information: Samples taken during acute and convalescent COVID-19 were collected in the United States, Italy and Spain. PBMCs, B-cell-depleted T cells, or T cells were the source of the cDNA or gDNA that made up the material.

Trimming pared 4 bases from V and 1 base from J, leaving 8 bases between. CDR3 size: 14 residues. Germline V gives CDR1 SGHAT, CDR2 FQNNGV. Original handling: Counts of nucleated cells, estimated from reference gene primer amplification, were obtained. Produced via immunoSEQ multiplex PCR; TCRdb's table is partial and in-frame only. Clonal size and the V and J genes are those of that table, whereas D and trimming came from the DNA. The sample has roughly 120,000 clones, 65% to 80% seen once. The source material was peripheral blood. The chain joins TRBV11-2 to TRBJ2-4; perhaps TRBD2 as D (5 bases). This clonotype was sampled from a man between 50 and 59 years old with acute or convalescent COVID-19. The CDR3: CASSSRGAKNIQYF. CDR3 bases: TGTGCCAGCAGCTCTAGAGGGGCCAAAAACATTCAGTACTTC.